The 21 T cell receptor beta chains in this list originate from one sample, sequenced in a study of T-cell memory formation after mild COVID-19. TCRdb recomputed calls from the 5' RACE reads with MiXCR, one row per CDR3 protein. Here the sample spans 350,000 to 400,000 distinct CDR3 sequences, about 15% being singletons. Sequenced: PBMCs or a T cell subset sorted from them (not recorded which). These receptors were obtained from a man aged 18 to 29 who had mild COVID-19 (a few samples of this study predate the infection). Cell type and time point are not known.

In this sample, this clonotype turned up many times. The chain couples TRBV7-2 to TRBJ2-1; D gene uncertain. Trimming shortened V by 1 base and J by 5 bases, and 0 bases separated the two germline ends. There are 11 residues in the CDR3. CDR1 is SGHTA, CDR2 FQGNSA, per germline. CDR3 sequence (DNA): TGTGCCAGCAGCTTAGACAATGAGCAGTTCTTC. As protein: CASSLDNEQFF.

With regard to this clonotype: A much larger clone is a single base away; this may be a read error. The chain links TRBV27 to TRBJ2-5; D not certain. Germline loops: CDR1 MNHEY, CDR2 SMNVEV (reference sequence). This CDR3 has 12 amino acids. Trimming took off 2 bases at V and 3 bases at J, with 4 bases between the two ends. In DNA form, the CDR3 reads TGTGCCAGCAGTTTAGACGAAGAGACCCAGTACTTC. This encodes CASSLDEETQYF.

This clonotype has more than one count but fewer than ten. The chain combines TRBV4-1 with TRBJ1-1; D gene uncertain. The CDR3 runs 17 residues. Germline values: CDR1 MGHRA, CDR2 YSYEKL. Trimming removed 0 bases from V and 1 base from J, with 15 bases in between. CDR3: CASSQDPFPAENTEAFF. CDR3 bases: TGCGCCAGCAGCCAAGATCCTTTTCCGGCGGAGAACACTGAAGCTTTCTTT.

This clonotype has a handful of counts. The gene calls are TRBV11-2 and TRBJ1-6, with unresolved D. V was trimmed by 3 bases and J by 7 bases, leaving 7 bases between them. Germline V lookup: CDR1 SGHAT, CDR2 FQNNGV. This CDR3 contains 13 residues. The CDR3 DNA sequence: TGTGCCAGCAGCTTGAGAGCAAATTCACCCCTCCACTTT. Residues: CASSLRANSPLHF.

This rearrangement joins TRBV23-1 to TRBJ2-7; maybe TRBD2 (5 bases). Being an ORF, TRBV23-1 has a function that is uncertain. CDR3 size: 15 residues. V lost 3 bases, J lost 4 bases, and 16 bases lay in between. In DNA, the CDR3 is TGCGCCAGCAGTCACCCACGTCGCTCGGGGTACGAGCAGTACGTC. Encoded protein: CASSHPRRSGYEQYV.

This clonotype appeared many times. The gene calls are TRBV4-1 and TRBJ2-5, with 7 bases lining up with TRBD2. Trimming at V came to 1 base and at J to 0 bases, leaving 2 bases not matched to a gene. The CDR3 consists of 15 residues. The germline CDR1 and CDR2 sequences are MGHRA and YSYEKL. The CDR3 loop is CASSQGGGHQETQYF. The CDR3 DNA reads TGCGCCAGCAGCCAAGGGGGGGGACACCAAGAGACCCAGTACTTC.

This clonotype has only a few counts. V and J are TRBV5-5 and TRBJ1-4, with a tentative D call TRBD1 (5 bases). The V gene's germline CDR1 is SGHKS and CDR2 YYEKEE (reference sequence). V was shortened by 4 bases and J by 4 bases, with 23 bases between the two germline ends. CDR3 length: 18 amino acids. The CDR3 DNA reads as TGTGCCAGCAGCCATCAGACAGCCGGGCGTTTGGGTAATGAAAAACTGTTTTTT. Translating it yields CASSHQTAGRLGNEKLFF. Complete variable domain (other parts from reference TRBV5-5 and TRBJ1-4): DAGVTQSPTHLIKTRGQQVTLRCSPISGHKSVSWYQQVLGQGPQFIFQYYEKEERGRGNFPDRFSARQFPNYSSELNVNALLLGDSALYLCASSHQTAGRLGNEKLFFGSGTQLSVL.

The sample holds many counts of this clonotype. This rearrangement joins TRBV7-2 to TRBJ1-5; D uncertain. Germline CDR1 is SGHTA and CDR2 is FQGNSA. Trimming shortened V by 3 bases and J by 5 bases, and 11 bases separated the two germline ends. There are 14 residues in the CDR3. The CDR3 protein is CASSFASGYQPQHF. The DNA for the CDR3 is TGTGCCAGCAGCTTCGCCTCGGGTTATCAGCCCCAGCATTTT.

The chain uses TRBV16 and TRBJ1-5; 7 nucleotides match TRBD1. CDR3 size: 15 residues. J lost 0 bases, V lost 2 bases, and 1 base had no gene match. Germline V gene data show CDR1 as KGHSY and CDR2 as FQNENV. DNA of the CDR3: TGTGCCAGCAGCCAAGGGACAGATAGCAATCAGCCCCAGCATTTT. This sequence encodes CASSQGTDSNQPQHF.

The rearrangement uses TRBV6-2 or TRBV6-3 and TRBJ1-5, with a possible D match to TRBD1 (5 bases). The CDR3 is 14 residues long. Germline CDR1 and CDR2: MNHEY and SVGEGT. Between the trimmed V and J ends, which lost 8 bases and 0 bases, there was a span of 11 bases. The DNA of the CDR3 is TGTGCCAGCGGGACTCCTGCTAGCAATCAGCCCCAGCATTTT. The encoded protein is CASGTPASNQPQHF.

Only a few counts were recorded for this clonotype. The gene calls are TRBV4-3 and TRBJ1-6; the D gene is possibly TRBD1 (5 bases). The CDR3 runs 13 residues. The germline gives CDR1 LGHNA, CDR2 YSLEER. V was shortened by 3 bases and J by 9 bases, with 9 bases between the two germline ends. The CDR3 spells CASSQGVRSPLHF. The DNA of the CDR3 is TGCGCCAGCAGCCAGGGGGTCCGTTCACCCCTCCACTTT.

This clonotype was detected a few times. The chain combines TRBV7-2 with TRBJ1-2; maybe TRBD1 (5 bases). Deletions cut 1 base from V and 2 bases from J, with 8 bases between. CDR1 SGHTA and CDR2 FQGNSA come from the germline V gene. CDR3 length equals 14 residues. The CDR3 nucleotides read TGTGCCAGCAGCTTAGTAGGGGTGAACTATGGCTACACCTTC. Translated: CASSLVGVNYGYTF. Filled out from reference TRBV7-2 and TRBJ1-2, the complete variable domain reads GAGVSQSPSNKVTEKGKDVELRCDPISGHTALYWYRQSLGQGLEFLIYFQGNSAPDKSGLPSDRFSAERTGGSVSTLTIQRTQQEDSAVYLCASSLVGVNYGYTFGSGTRLTVV.

This clonotype was counted ten times or more. This rearrangement joins TRBV18 to TRBJ1-6; TRBD1 might be the D (5 bases). In germline, CDR1 is KGHSH, CDR2 LQKENI. Trimming pared 5 bases from V and 7 bases from J, leaving 9 bases between. CDR3 length: 13 amino acids. The CDR3 region has the DNA TGTGCCAGCTCAGTGGGGGAGAATTCACCCCTCCACTTT. Its protein is CASSVGENSPLHF.

This clonotype was observed a few times. This chain joins TRBV6-2 or TRBV6-3 and TRBJ2-7, with D hard to call. The ends were cut back, 5 bases at V and 2 bases at J, with 16 bases in the middle. The CDR3 loop spans 15 amino acids. Germline V CDR1 and CDR2: MNHEY, SVGEGT. The CDR3 is CASSRRPPGAYEQYV. The CDR3 nucleotides are TGTGCCAGCAGTCGACGGCCCCCCGGAGCCTACGAGCAGTACGTC.

The V call is TRBV11-2, the J call TRBJ1-4, with TRBD1 matching 7 bases. This CDR3 region has 14 residues. Germline-derived CDR1 and CDR2 are SGHAT and FQNNGV. After removal of 2 bases from V and 7 bases from J, the junction contained 4 bases not matched to a gene. Written as DNA, the CDR3 is TGTGCCAGCAGCTTAAGGACAGGCCTTGAAAAACTGTTTTTT. It is translated as CASSLRTGLEKLFF.

This clonotype was picked up many times. The CDR3 reads CASSPAHGNTIYF. For the CDR3, the DNA is TGTGCCAGCAGTCCGGCCCACGGGAACACCATATATTTT. This chain uses TRBV6-5 with TRBJ1-3; D ambiguous. Germline V gene data show CDR1 as MNHEY and CDR2 as SVGAGI. The CDR3 has 13 amino acids. V lost 5 bases to trimming and J lost 7 bases, with 12 bases between them.

V usage is TRBV14 and J usage is TRBJ2-1, with 7 bases aligning to TRBD1. J was trimmed by 1 base and V by 3 bases; bases with no gene match: 9. There are 17 residues in the CDR3. Germline V CDR1 and CDR2: SGHDN, FVKESK. The CDR3 bases are TGTGCCAGCAGCCATCTTCAGGGGGAAGGGTCCTACAATGAGCAGTTCTTC. Protein product: CASSHLQGEGSYNEQFF. Drawing the rest from reference TRBV14 and TRBJ2-1, the complete variable domain is EAGVTQFPSHSVIEKGQTVTLRCDPISGHDNLYWYRRVMGKEIKFLLHFVKESKQDESGMPNNRFLAERTGGTYSTLKVQPAELEDSGVYFCASSHLQGEGSYNEQFFGPGTRLTVL.

The chain couples TRBV25-1 to TRBJ2-7; 10 bases map to TRBD1. CDR3 length equals 14 residues. Looked up from germline, CDR1 is MGHDK and CDR2 is SYGVNS. Losses at the gene ends were 2 bases for V and 6 bases for J; bases not matched to a gene: 4. The CDR3 region has the DNA TGTGCCAGCAGTGAAGCGGGACAGGGGCGCGAGCAGTACTTC. This translates into CASSEAGQGREQYF.

This clonotype was seen only once. The chain carries TRBV5-4 and TRBJ1-6, with D hard to call. Germline V gene lookup returns CDR1 SGHNT and CDR2 YYREEE (reference sequence). The CDR3 has 15 amino acids. V was shortened by 1 base and J by 8 bases, with 13 bases between the two germline ends. The CDR3 spells CASSLMWVQDSPLHF. Written as DNA, the CDR3 is TGTGCCAGCAGCTTGATGTGGGTGCAGGATTCACCCCTCCACTTT.

This clonotype was seen many times. The genes are TRBV7-9 and TRBJ1-3; maybe TRBD1 (5 bases). In germline, CDR1 is SEHNR, CDR2 FQNEAQ (reference sequence). V was clipped by 2 bases and J by 8 bases, with 16 bases between them. The CDR3 length is 15 residues. Written as DNA, the CDR3 is TGTGCCAGCAGCTTACAGCGGTTCGGAGGGGACACCATATATTTT. Its protein is CASSLQRFGGDTIYF.

This clonotype has ten or more counts. The chain has TRBV6-5 and TRBJ2-5; D possibly corresponds to TRBD2 (5 bases). The germline V gene encodes CDR1 MNHEY and CDR2 SVGAGI. V gave up 0 bases and J gave up 4 bases, with 12 bases separating them. The CDR3 has 15 residues. CDR3 sequence reads: CASSYSGLALETQYF. The CDR3 DNA follows: TGTGCCAGCAGTTACTCTGGCCTAGCCTTAGAGACCCAGTACTTC.